This is a list of T cell receptor beta chains from one sample in a study of blood T cell repertoires in COVID-19. Assay: immunoSEQ multiplex PCR; the TCRdb copy retains only in-frame clones and omits some. The sample includes 60,000 to 85,000 clones, approximately 84% seen only once; the top ten take approximately 12%. Sequencing was carried out using peripheral blood. These receptors were collected from a human donor in a cohort sampled during active COVID-19. Both conserved end residues are part of each CDR3. A D gene is named only where the DNA matches it firmly. Not every row has a clone size; where given, it reads once, few, many or a size class.

>TRBV3-1/TRBV3-2|NA|TRBJ2-3|NA
TGTGCCAGCAGCCAGTCCAGGGTAGATACGCAGTATTTT
CASSQSRVDTQYF
>TRBV9|NA|TRBJ2-7|TRBD1
TGTGCCAGCAGCGAGGGACCCGGGACAGTCCCCTACGAGCAGTACTTC
CASSEGPGTVPYEQYF
>TRBV24-1|NA|TRBJ1-1|NA
TGTGCCACCATCTCCCCTGGGCAGAACACTGAAGCTTTCTTT
CATISPGQNTEAFF
>TRBV24-1|once|TRBJ2-5|TRBD1
TGTGCCACGAGTCAAGTAGGGGGCCTTGGGACCCAGTACTTC
CATSQVGGLGTQYF
>TRBV6-1|NA|TRBJ1-2|NA
TGTGCCAGCAGTGAAAAGGGGGTCTACGGCTACACCTTC
CASSEKGVYGYTF
>TRBV10-3|NA|TRBJ2-2|TRBD2
TGTGCCATCACCAGCGGGGGAGGGACCGGGGAGCTGTTTTTT
CAITSGGGTGELFF
>TRBV7-6|NA|TRBJ1-2|NA
TGTGCCAGCAGCTTAGCTAGCGGAGGCTACACCTTC
CASSLASGGYTF
>TRBV7-8|NA|TRBJ1-6|NA
TGTGCCAGCGTCAGCCGGGATAATTCACCCCTCCACTTT
CASVSRDNSPLHF
>TRBV5-6|NA|TRBJ2-4|TRBD1
TGTGCCAGCAGCCTCGGACAGGGGGCCTCCAAAAACATTCAGTACTTC
CASSLGQGASKNIQYF
>TRBV5-8|few|TRBJ2-1|NA
TGTGCCAGCGAACCGGTGGGGAGGGGGACCAATGAGCAGTTCTTC
CASEPVGRGTNEQFF
>TRBV5-1|once|TRBJ2-3|TRBD2
TGCGCCAGCAGCTTGGGACTAGCGGGGATAAGCACAGATACGCAGTATTTT
CASSLGLAGISTDTQYF
>TRBV6-7|NA|TRBJ2-1|NA
TGTGCCAGCAGTTACTGGAGCTCCTACAATGAGCAGTTCTTC
CASSYWSSYNEQFF
>TRBV2|NA|TRBJ1-3|TRBD1
TGTGCCAGCAGTGAAGTACAGGGGGCCGGGGGAAACACCATATATTTT
CASSEVQGAGGNTIYF
>TRBV5-4|NA|TRBJ1-1|NA
TGTGCCAGCAGCTACCCACAGAATAACACTGAAGCTTTCTTT
CASSYPQNNTEAFF
>TRBV11-1|NA|TRBJ2-5|NA
TGTGCCAGCAGCCTATCGGTCCTAGCGTTGGAGACCCAGTACTTC
CASSLSVLALETQYF
>TRBV5-1|once|TRBJ2-2|NA
TGCGCCAGCAGCTTCGGAGGGACCGGGGGATCGAACACCGGGGAGCTGTTTTTT
CASSFGGTGGSNTGELFF
>TRBV7-2|NA|TRBJ2-7|NA
TGTGCCAGCAGCTTACCAGTTTCCGAGCAGTACTTC
CASSLPVSEQYF
>TRBV6-5|NA|TRBJ2-7|TRBD2
TGTGCCAGCAGTTACTCGTCGAGCGGGGGGGCCCTCGAGCAGTACTTC
CASSYSSSGGALEQYF
>TRBV4-1|NA|TRBJ2-3|TRBD1
TGCGCCAGCAGCCGAGCAGGGGGCCGCACAGATACGCAGTATTTT
CASSRAGGRTDTQYF
>TRBV9|NA|TRBJ1-1|NA
TGTGCCAGCAGCGTAGACTTGAGGAACTCTGAAGCTTTCTTT
CASSVDLRNSEAFF
>TRBV5-6|NA|TRBJ2-7|NA
TGTGCCAGCAGCTTGGGACTTATCGGGACCTACGAGCAGTACTTC
CASSLGLIGTYEQYF
>TRBV28|NA|TRBJ2-7|TRBD1
TGTGCCAGCAGTACCCTGCCGGGACAGGGGTTATACGAGCAGTACTTC
CASSTLPGQGLYEQYF
>TRBV7-2|few|TRBJ1-5|NA
TGTGCCAGCAGCTTAGGAGTTCAGGGCGACCAGCATTTT
CASSLGVQGDQHF
>TRBV11-2|NA|TRBJ1-1|NA
TGTGCCAGCAACGTGGGGGGGGCGAGGACTGAAGCTTTCTTT
CASNVGGARTEAFF
>TRBV5-5|once|TRBJ1-5|NA
TGTGCCAGCAGCTTGGTTCCTCCGGGTCAGCCCCAGCATTTT
CASSLVPPGQPQHF
>TRBV5-4|NA|TRBJ2-5|NA
TGTGCCAGCAGTGATGCCCGGGAAGAGACCCAGTACTTC
CASSDAREETQYF
>TRBV18|NA|TRBJ2-1|TRBD2
TGTGCCAGCTCCCCCAGCGGGGACAATGAGCAGTTCTTC
CASSPSGDNEQFF
>TRBV30|NA|TRBJ2-7|TRBD1
TGTGCCTGGAAGGACAGGGGCTACGAGCAGTACTTC
CAWKDRGYEQYF